One sample yielded the 14 T cell receptor beta chains listed below, sequenced in a study of response to subunit inactivated influenza vaccine. In TCRdb, the RT-PCR reads were re-called with MiXCR into one record per CDR3 protein. Here the sample spans under 200,000 distinct CDR3 sequences, around a tenth being singletons. The source was CD8+ T cells sorted from PBMCs, collected roughly 24 months after vaccination. Receptors originate from a man in his fifties or sixties who received an inactivated influenza vaccine.

This clonotype appeared many times. This rearrangement joins TRBV7-8 to TRBJ2-7; D perhaps matches TRBD2 (5 bases). V was cut by 3 bases and J by 0 bases, with 9 bases left in between. Germline V gene data show CDR1 as SGHVS and CDR2 as FQNEAQ. There are 14 residues in the CDR3. The CDR3 region is CASSFGGPSYEQYF. The CDR3 DNA reads as TGTGCCAGCAGCTTCGGAGGACCCTCCTACGAGCAGTACTTC.

This rearrangement joins TRBV9 to TRBJ2-2; weak D call: TRBD2 (6 bases). The length of the CDR3 is 17 residues. Germline V CDR1 and CDR2: SGDLS, YYNGEE. V was pared by 0 bases and J by 4 bases, with 16 bases between. The CDR3: CASSVVEFGSSTGELFF. The DNA for the CDR3 is TGTGCCAGCAGCGTAGTAGAATTCGGGAGTAGCACCGGGGAGCTGTTTTTT. Combining the CDR3 with reference TRBV9 and TRBJ2-2 gives the whole variable domain DSGVTQTPKHLITATGQRVTLRCSPRSGDLSVYWYQQSLDQGLQFLIQYYNGEERAKGNILERFSAQQFPDLHSELNLSSLELGDSALYFCASSVVEFGSSTGELFFGEGSRLTVL.

This clonotype was found many times. The chain uses TRBV27 and TRBJ2-1; maybe TRBD2 (6 bases). Trimming took off 5 bases at V and 2 bases at J, with 13 bases between the two ends. This CDR3 has 15 residues. Germline CDR1 reads MNHEY; CDR2 reads SMNVEV (reference sequence). The CDR3, as DNA: TGTGCCAGCAGTACGGGACTGGCCACCTACAATGAGCAGTTCTTC. Translating gives CASSTGLATYNEQFF.

This clonotype was observed a handful of times. V usage is TRBV19 and J usage is TRBJ1-1; TRBD1 matches 7 bases. This CDR3 spans 16 amino acids. Trimming took 2 bases from V and 0 from J; bases not matched to a gene: 6. The germline CDR1 and CDR2 sequences are LNHDA and SQIVND (reference sequence). For the CDR3, the DNA is TGTGCCAGTAGTATAAGCCGACAGGGATTGAACACTGAAGCTTTCTTT. Translating gives CASSISRQGLNTEAFF.

The chain joins TRBV5-6 to TRBJ2-5; no clear D. Trimming took off 4 bases at V and 2 bases at J, with 18 bases between the two ends. This CDR3 spans 16 amino acids. In germline, CDR1 is SGHDT, CDR2 YYEEEE. The CDR3 bases are TGTGCCAGCAGCAACCTGAGAGGCGGACCTCAAGAGACCCAGTACTTC. It is translated as CASSNLRGGPQETQYF.

This clonotype was seen more than once but under ten times. The chain combines TRBV7-8 with TRBJ2-4, with 9 bases matching TRBD1. CDR3 length: 15 amino acids. CDR1 and CDR2 (germline): SGHVS, FQNEAQ. Trimming took 5 bases from V and 8 from J; bases not matched to a gene: 10. In DNA form, the CDR3 reads TGTGCCAGCAGCAAAACCGGGACAGGGCTGGACATTCAGTACTTC. This gives the protein CASSKTGTGLDIQYF.

This clonotype was seen only a few times. V gene TRBV4-1 combines with J gene TRBJ1-6; tentative D call: TRBD1 (6 bases). Germline V gene data show CDR1 as MGHRA and CDR2 as YSYEKL. V was cut by 1 base and J by 7 bases, with 11 bases left in between. The CDR3 runs 15 residues. The CDR3 coding sequence is TGCGCCAGCAGCCAAGTTCAACAGGGAAATTCACCCCTCCACTTT. It specifies CASSQVQQGNSPLHF.

Only a few counts were recorded for this clonotype. This chain connects TRBV7-9 to TRBJ2-2; 7 nucleotides align to TRBD1. CDR1 SEHNR and CDR2 FQNEAQ come from the germline V gene (reference sequence). V shed 4 bases and J 4 bases; nucleotides not matched to a gene: 6. The CDR3 totals 15 residues. CDR3 loop: CASSYLTGSTGELFF. The CDR3 DNA sequence: TGTGCCAGCAGCTATTTGACAGGGAGCACCGGGGAGCTGTTTTTT.

This clonotype was picked up a small number of times. The CDR3 coding sequence is TGTGCGAGCGGAGATAGCAATCAGCCCCAGCATTTT. It codes for CASGDSNQPQHF. J is TRBJ1-5 and V is TRBV7-9, with D uncertain. The CDR3 length is 12 residues. Germline values: CDR1 SEHNR, CDR2 FQNEAQ (reference sequence).

This clonotype was seen repeatedly, ten times or more. The rearrangement joins TRBV27 to TRBJ2-3, with TRBD2 as a possible D gene (6 bases). The V end was cut by 6 bases, the J end by 0 bases, with 13 bases between. The CDR3 spans 15 residues. CDR1 MNHEY and CDR2 SMNVEV come from the germline V gene (reference sequence). The chain's CDR3 is CASSPGLVSTDTQYF. CDR3 sequence (DNA): TGTGCCAGCAGCCCGGGACTTGTCAGCACAGATACGCAGTATTTT.

The CDR3 loop is CASSPYIGSGNTIYF. For the CDR3, the DNA is TGTGCCAGCAGCCCTTACATCGGCTCTGGAAACACCATATATTTT. The rearrangement uses TRBV7-9 and TRBJ1-3, with D unclear. CDR1 is SEHNR and CDR2 is FQNEAQ in the germline V gene (reference sequence). With 5 bases removed from V and 0 bases from J, the gap between germline ends came to 11 bases. The CDR3 runs to 15 residues.

This clonotype was recorded a few times. The chain links TRBV11-2 to TRBJ1-4, with a weak D call TRBD1 (5 bases). V lost 6 bases to trimming and J lost 7 bases, with 9 bases between them. The CDR3 sequence is 12 residues long. Germline V gene data show CDR1 as SGHAT and CDR2 as FQNNGV. The CDR3 spells CASRRGGEKLFF. The CDR3 DNA follows: TGTGCCAGCAGACGCGGGGGTGAAAAACTGTTTTTT.

The chain employs TRBV12-3 or TRBV12-4 and TRBJ1-5; tentative D call: TRBD1 (5 bases). This CDR3 contains 12 residues. V was shortened by 7 bases and J by 4 bases, with 8 bases between the two germline ends. For the CDR3, the DNA is TGTGCCAGCACTGGGGGTAATCAGCCCCAGCATTTT. Encoded protein: CASTGGNQPQHF.

There are many counts of this clonotype. V usage is TRBV5-1 and J usage is TRBJ1-1; 7 nucleotides match TRBD1. J lost 8 bases, V lost 4 bases, and 11 bases had no gene match. The CDR3 has 14 residues. Germline CDR1 is SGHRS and CDR2 is YFSETQ. Here the CDR3 reads CASSLGTGDSEAFF. Written as DNA, the CDR3 is TGCGCCAGCAGCCTGGGAACAGGGGACTCCGAAGCTTTCTTT.